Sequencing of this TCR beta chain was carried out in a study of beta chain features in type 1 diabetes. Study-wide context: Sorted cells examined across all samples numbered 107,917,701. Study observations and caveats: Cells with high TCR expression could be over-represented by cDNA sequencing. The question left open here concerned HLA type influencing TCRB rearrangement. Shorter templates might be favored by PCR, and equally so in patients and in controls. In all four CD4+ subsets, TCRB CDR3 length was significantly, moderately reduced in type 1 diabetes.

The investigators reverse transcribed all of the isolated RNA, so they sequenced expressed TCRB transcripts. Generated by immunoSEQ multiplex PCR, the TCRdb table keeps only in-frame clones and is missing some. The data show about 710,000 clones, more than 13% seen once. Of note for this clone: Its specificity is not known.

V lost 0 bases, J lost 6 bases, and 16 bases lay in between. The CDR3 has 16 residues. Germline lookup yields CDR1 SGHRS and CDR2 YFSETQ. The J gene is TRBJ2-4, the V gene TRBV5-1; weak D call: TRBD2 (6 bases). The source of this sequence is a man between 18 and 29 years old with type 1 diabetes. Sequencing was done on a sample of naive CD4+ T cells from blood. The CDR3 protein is CASSLAPGDGGNIQYF. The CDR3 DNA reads TGCGCCAGCAGCTTGGCCCCCGGGGACGGGGGAAACATTCAGTACTTC.